The rows below give T cell receptor beta chains drawn from one sample of a study of early T cells in non-severe SARS-CoV-2 infection. One entry per CDR3 protein results from TCRdb running MiXCR on the 5' RACE reads. The data hold 70,000 to 90,000 distinct CDR3 sequences, with around 11% observed a single time. The sample comprised whole blood. All receptors come from an adult who was a healthcare worker with PCR-confirmed SARS-CoV-2 infection or an uninfected control (not recorded which). The CDR3 runs from the conserved cysteine through the conserved F or W. A D gene is named only where the DNA matches it firmly. Where a row states a size, it is once, few, many or the class of an expanded clone; other rows omit it.

>TRBV6-2/TRBV6-3|TRBD1|TRBJ1-4|NA
CASSQATGTATNEKLFF
TGTGCCAGCAGTCAAGCGACAGGGACGGCGACTAATGAAAAACTGTTTTTT
>TRBV9|NA|TRBJ1-4|many
CASSVGGAESREKLFF
TGTGCCAGCAGCGTAGGGGGGGCGGAATCTCGAGAAAAACTGTTTTTT
>TRBV11-2|TRBD1|TRBJ2-5|few
CASSLLQGPETQYF
TGTGCCAGCAGCTTACTACAGGGGCCCGAGACCCAGTACTTC
>TRBV7-6|NA|TRBJ2-1|many
CASQPEAPSNNEQFF
TGTGCCAGCCAGCCCGAAGCTCCTTCAAACAATGAGCAGTTCTTC
>TRBV5-5|NA|TRBJ2-1|NA
CASSLEDLGYNEQFF
TGTGCCAGCAGCTTGGAAGACTTGGGCTACAATGAGCAGTTCTTC
>TRBV19|TRBD1|TRBJ1-4|NA
CATLGTGGEKLFF
TGTGCCACCCTAGGGACAGGGGGTGAAAAACTGTTTTTT
>TRBV5-1|TRBD1|TRBJ2-5|few
CASSWAPTGEETQYF
TGCGCCAGCAGTTGGGCCCCGACAGGGGAAGAGACCCAGTACTTC
>TRBV7-8|NA|TRBJ1-1|many
CASSQRTAVFLTEAFF
TGTGCCAGCAGCCAACGAACGGCAGTCTTTTTGACCGAAGCTTTCTTT
>TRBV27|NA|TRBJ1-2|few
CASSPTGLYGYTF
TGTGCCAGCAGCCCTACAGGGTTATATGGCTACACCTTC
>TRBV23-1|NA|TRBJ1-1|many
CASSQPRPGWNTEAFF
TGCGCCAGCAGCCAGCCTAGGCCGGGATGGAACACTGAAGCTTTCTTT
>TRBV6-5|TRBD1|TRBJ2-1|few
CASSYYRGGYNEQFF
TGTGCCAGCAGTTACTACAGGGGCGGCTACAATGAGCAGTTCTTC
>TRBV29-1|NA|TRBJ2-1|few
CSVEATSYNEQFF
TGCAGCGTTGAAGCAACATCCTACAATGAGCAGTTCTTC
>TRBV7-6|TRBD2|TRBJ2-7|few
CASSLVAGGNTYEQYF
TGTGCCAGCAGCTTAGTTGCGGGGGGCAACACCTACGAGCAGTACTTC
>TRBV14|NA|TRBJ1-6|few
CASSSRGRSPLHF
TGTGCCAGCAGCTCCAGGGGAAGGTCACCCCTCCACTTT
>TRBV12-3/TRBV12-4|NA|TRBJ2-5|many
CASSTYRGGETQYF
TGTGCCAGCAGCACCTACAGGGGGGGAGAGACCCAGTACTTC
>TRBV7-8|TRBD2|TRBJ2-5|many
CASTRGGPPFQETQYF
TGTGCCAGCACCCGGGGGGGGCCGCCTTTCCAAGAGACCCAGTACTTC
>TRBV19|NA|TRBJ2-5|many
CASSIPAGAEETQYF
TGTGCCAGTAGTATCCCTGCGGGGGCCGAAGAGACCCAGTACTTC
>TRBV20-1|NA|TRBJ2-3|NA
CSASEIFTDTQYF
TGCAGTGCTAGCGAGATCTTCACAGATACGCAGTATTTT
>TRBV11-2|NA|TRBJ1-1|NA
CASSLVGQTIEAFF
TGTGCCAGCAGCTTAGTTGGGCAGACTATTGAAGCTTTCTTT
>TRBV5-1|NA|TRBJ2-7|many
CASSDAGISYEQYF
TGCGCCAGCAGCGATGCCGGGATCTCCTACGAGCAGTACTTC
>TRBV20-1|TRBD2|TRBJ2-1|many
CSARDTETSGVNEQFF
TGCAGTGCTAGAGATACAGAGACTAGCGGGGTGAATGAGCAGTTCTTC
>TRBV4-3|NA|TRBJ2-7|NA
CASSQAIQGFYEQYF
TGCGCCAGCAGCCAAGCCATACAGGGATTCTACGAGCAGTACTTC
>TRBV5-1|TRBD1|TRBJ1-2|few
CASSVDRGFFYGYTF
TGCGCCAGCAGCGTGGACAGGGGTTTTTTCTATGGCTACACCTTC
>TRBV5-1|TRBD1|TRBJ1-1|few
CASSSRQGGPQNTEAFF
TGCGCCAGCAGTTCAAGACAGGGGGGACCACAGAACACTGAAGCTTTCTTT
>TRBV20-1|NA|TRBJ2-1|NA
CSARQGPEQFF
TGCAGTGCTAGACAGGGGCCTGAGCAGTTCTTC
>TRBV20-1|NA|TRBJ2-1|many
CSARDRLADNEQFF
TGCAGTGCTAGAGATCGGCTAGCAGACAATGAGCAGTTCTTC
>TRBV9|NA|TRBJ1-1|many
CASSVGGRTEAFF
TGTGCCAGCAGCGTAGGAGGCCGAACTGAAGCTTTCTTT
>TRBV7-8|TRBD1|TRBJ1-4|NA
CASSLSPDRGEKLFF
TGTGCCAGCAGCCTATCTCCGGACAGGGGGGAAAAACTGTTTTTT
>TRBV20-1|TRBD2|TRBJ2-3|many
CSASLAGPTDTQYF
TGCAGTGCTTCCCTAGCGGGGCCCACAGATACGCAGTATTTT
>TRBV12-3/TRBV12-4|TRBD1|TRBJ1-4|NA
CASSFGGTEKNEKLFF
TGTGCCAGCAGCTTTGGCGGGACAGAAAAGAATGAAAAACTGTTTTTT
>TRBV20-1|NA|TRBJ2-7|NA
CSARGRTDYEQYF
TGCAGTGCTAGAGGAAGGACAGACTACGAGCAGTACTTC
>TRBV19|NA|TRBJ1-5|many
CASSAGVNQPQHF
TGTGCCAGTAGTGCAGGGGTTAATCAGCCCCAGCATTTT
>TRBV5-6|TRBD2|TRBJ2-3|many
CASSPGLAGGLTQYF
TGTGCCAGCAGCCCGGGCCTAGCGGGGGGTCTTACGCAGTATTTT
>TRBV29-1|NA|TRBJ2-2|NA
CSVRRETGELFF
TGCAGCGTTAGGCGAGAGACCGGGGAGCTGTTTTTT
>TRBV5-1|NA|TRBJ2-3|many
CASSLGLLTDTQYF
TGCGCCAGCAGCCTTGGACTACTCACAGATACGCAGTATTTT
>TRBV20-1|TRBD1|TRBJ2-7|NA
CSAIPTDRASYEQYF
TGCAGTGCTATTCCCACGGACAGGGCGTCCTACGAGCAGTACTTC
>TRBV15|TRBD2|TRBJ2-7|NA
CATSAGLVSEQYF
TGTGCCACAAGCGCGGGACTAGTGAGCGAGCAGTACTTC
>TRBV7-6|NA|TRBJ2-1|NA
CASSSPLTAHEQFF
TGTGCCAGCAGCTCTCCACTCACGGCTCATGAGCAGTTCTTC
>TRBV27|NA|TRBJ2-6|many
CASSYSSGANVLTF
TGTGCCAGCAGTTATAGTTCTGGGGCCAACGTCCTGACTTTC
>TRBV3-1|NA|TRBJ1-2|many
CASSLDSNYGYTF
TGTGCCAGCAGCCTGGACAGTAACTATGGCTACACCTTC
>TRBV10-3|NA|TRBJ1-2|NA
CAISGANYGYTF
TGTGCCATCAGTGGAGCTAACTATGGCTACACCTTC
>TRBV5-1|TRBD1|TRBJ2-5|few
CASSLAQGAKTQYF
TGCGCCAGCAGCTTGGCACAGGGGGCGAAGACCCAGTACTTC
>TRBV11-2|TRBD2|TRBJ2-3|many
CASSLAGGGDTQYF
TGTGCCAGCAGCTTGGCAGGCGGGGGTGATACGCAGTATTTT
>TRBV7-6|NA|TRBJ2-1|medium-sized
CASSHRDDEQFF
TGTGCCAGCAGCCATAGGGACGATGAGCAGTTCTTC
>TRBV24-1|TRBD2|TRBJ2-5|NA
CATSDSSGGFLGTQYF
TGTGCCACCAGTGATTCGAGCGGGGGGTTCTTGGGGACCCAGTACTTC
>TRBV20-1|NA|TRBJ2-7|many
CSASASRGQYF
TGCAGTGCTAGCGCTAGCAGGGGGCAGTACTTC
>TRBV3-1|NA|TRBJ2-1|NA
CASSQDRGASEYNEQFF
TGTGCCAGCAGCCAAGATAGGGGGGCTAGCGAGTACAATGAGCAGTTCTTC
>TRBV5-5|TRBD2|TRBJ2-5|NA
CASRGLAQETQYF
TGTGCCAGCAGGGGACTAGCGCAAGAGACCCAGTACTTC
>TRBV7-9|NA|TRBJ2-7|many
CASSLEYFYEQYF
TGTGCCAGCAGCTTAGAATATTTCTACGAGCAGTACTTC
>TRBV6-1|TRBD1|TRBJ2-7|many
CASSEPDRVEAYEQYF
TGTGCCAGCAGTGAACCTGACAGGGTAGAAGCGTACGAGCAGTACTTC
>TRBV3-1|NA|TRBJ2-1|NA
CASSQPGVGVNEQFF
TGTGCCAGCAGCCAACCCGGGGTGGGGGTCAATGAGCAGTTCTTC
>TRBV20-1|NA|TRBJ2-7|NA
CSAKDSYEQYF
TGCAGTGCTAAAGACTCCTACGAGCAGTACTTC